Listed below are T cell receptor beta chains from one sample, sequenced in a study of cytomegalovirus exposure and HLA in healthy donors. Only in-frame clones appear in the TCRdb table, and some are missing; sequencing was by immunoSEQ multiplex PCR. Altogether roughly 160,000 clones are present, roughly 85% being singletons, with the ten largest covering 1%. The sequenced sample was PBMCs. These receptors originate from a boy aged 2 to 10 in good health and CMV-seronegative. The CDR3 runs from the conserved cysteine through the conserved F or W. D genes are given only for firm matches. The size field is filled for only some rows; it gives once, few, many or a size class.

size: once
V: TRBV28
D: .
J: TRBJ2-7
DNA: TGTGCCACGACCAGGAGGGAGGACTACGAGCAGTACTTC
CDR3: CATTRREDYEQYF

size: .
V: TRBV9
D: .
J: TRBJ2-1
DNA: TGTGCCAGCAGCGTAAGCGTAGTAGGAGAGCCTAATGAGCAGTTCTTC
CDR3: CASSVSVVGEPNEQFF

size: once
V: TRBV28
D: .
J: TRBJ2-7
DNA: TGTGCCAGCAGTTTCCCAGGGAGGCTTTACGAGCAGTACTTC
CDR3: CASSFPGRLYEQYF

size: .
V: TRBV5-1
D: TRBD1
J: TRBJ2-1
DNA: TGCGCCAGCAGCCCAGACAGGGTTTACAATGAGCAGTTCTTC
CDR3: CASSPDRVYNEQFF

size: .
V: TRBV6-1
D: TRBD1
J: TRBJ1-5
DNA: TGTGCCAGCAGCCTGGACAGGGTAGCACAGCCCCAGCATTTT
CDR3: CASSLDRVAQPQHF

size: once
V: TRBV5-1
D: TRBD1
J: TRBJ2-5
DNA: TGCGCCAGCAGCTTGGCGCTCTCCGGGACAGGGAAAGAGACCCAGTACTTC
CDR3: CASSLALSGTGKETQYF

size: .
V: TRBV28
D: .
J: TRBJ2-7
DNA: TGTGCCAGCGACGACCTGGGGGGGCGTACCTCCTACGAGCAGTACTTC
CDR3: CASDDLGGRTSYEQYF

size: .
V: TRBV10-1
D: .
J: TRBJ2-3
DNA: TGCGCCAGCAGCCTTAGCAGTCGCACAGATACGCAGTATTTT
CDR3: CASSLSSRTDTQYF

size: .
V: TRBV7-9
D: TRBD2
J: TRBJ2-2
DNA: TGTGCCAGCAGCCTTGGAGCGGGAGGGGGCACCGGGGAGCTGTTTTTT
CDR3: CASSLGAGGGTGELFF

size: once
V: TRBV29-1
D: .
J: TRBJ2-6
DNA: TGCAGCGTTGTTGACAGCCTAGAATCTGGGGCCAACGTCCTGACTTTC
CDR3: CSVVDSLESGANVLTF

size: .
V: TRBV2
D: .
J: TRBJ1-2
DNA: TGTGCCAGCAGTCAAGACAGCTACTATGGCTACACCTTC
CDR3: CASSQDSYYGYTF

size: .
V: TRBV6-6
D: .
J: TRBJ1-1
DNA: TGTGCCAGCAGTCGCAACAGGGTTCCCTCGGGCACTGAAGCTTTCTTT
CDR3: CASSRNRVPSGTEAFF

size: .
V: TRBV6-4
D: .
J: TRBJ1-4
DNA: TGTGCCAGCACTGTAGGGGTGAGTGAAAAACTGTTTTTT
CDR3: CASTVGVSEKLFF

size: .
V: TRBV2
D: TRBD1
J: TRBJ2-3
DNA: TGTGCCAGCAGGACCCCGGACAGGACAGATACGCAGTATTTT
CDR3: CASRTPDRTDTQYF

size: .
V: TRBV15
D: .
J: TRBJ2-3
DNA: TGTGCCACCAGCAGCCGGGTCAGAGAGGATACGCAGTATTTT
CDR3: CATSSRVREDTQYF

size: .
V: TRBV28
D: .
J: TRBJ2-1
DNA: TGTGCCAGCAGTCCAGCGGGTTCCTACAATGAGCAGTTCTTC
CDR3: CASSPAGSYNEQFF

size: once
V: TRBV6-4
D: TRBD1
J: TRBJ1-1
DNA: TGTGCCAGCAGGGGTATACAGGGGGCTGAAGCTTTCTTT
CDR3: CASRGIQGAEAFF

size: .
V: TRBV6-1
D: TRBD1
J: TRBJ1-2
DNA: TGTGCCAGCAGGGTCTTTGGACAGGTCCCCTACACCTTC
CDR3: CASRVFGQVPYTF

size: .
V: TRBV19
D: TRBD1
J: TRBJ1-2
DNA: TGTGCCAGTGATACCGGACAGGGCACAGGCTACACCTTC
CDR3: CASDTGQGTGYTF

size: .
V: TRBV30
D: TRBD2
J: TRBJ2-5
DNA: TGTGCCTGGAGTTCCGGGACTAGACAAGAGACCCAGTACTTC
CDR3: CAWSSGTRQETQYF

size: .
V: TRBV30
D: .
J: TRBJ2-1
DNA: TGTGCCTGGGGGGCATACAGGGTCAATGAGCAGTTCTTC
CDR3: CAWGAYRVNEQFF

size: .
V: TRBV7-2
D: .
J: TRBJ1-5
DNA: TGTGCCAGCAGCTTACGAGGGGGACGCCAGCCCCAGCATTTT
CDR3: CASSLRGGRQPQHF